What follows are 2 T cell receptor beta chains derived from one specimen sequenced in a study of T cells after yellow fever vaccination. TCRdb reanalysed the 5' RACE reads using MiXCR and keeps one entry per CDR3 protein. The sample includes about 580,000 distinct CDR3 sequences, around 16% of them seen just once. Source: PBMCs, taken roughly 5 days after the first yellow fever vaccination. These TCRs come from a young man who received the YFV17D yellow fever vaccine.

Written as DNA, the CDR3 is TGTGCCAGCAGCCTCCTAGCGGGGGGTCCCCTTTACGAGCAGTACTTC. It codes for CASSLLAGGPLYEQYF. The chain combines TRBV7-9 with TRBJ2-7; TRBD2 aligns across 11 bases. The CDR3 totals 16 residues. Germline lookup yields CDR1 SEHNR and CDR2 FQNEAQ (reference sequence). The J segment lost 4 bases and the V segment lost 5 bases, leaving 10 bases of the junction unmatched.

This clonotype has only a few counts. The chain joins TRBV28 to TRBJ2-6; D remains ambiguous. The V and J ends lost 6 bases and 8 bases respectively, with 11 bases between them. CDR1 is MDHEN and CDR2 is SYDVKM in the germline V gene. This CDR3 contains 13 residues. The chain's CDR3 is CASRPGPTNVLTF. The CDR3 region has the DNA TGTGCCAGCAGGCCCGGGCCTACCAACGTCCTGACTTTC. Drawing the rest from reference TRBV28 and TRBJ2-6, the complete variable domain is DVKVTQSSRYLVKRTGEKVFLECVQDMDHENMFWYRQDPGLGLRLIYFSYDVKMKEKGDIPEGYSVSREKKERFSLILESASTNQTSMYLCASRPGPTNVLTFGAGSRLTVL.